Each of the 9 T cell receptor beta chains below was sequenced from the same sample in a study of T cell repertoires in cytomegalovirus infection. Using its own MiXCR run on the reads, TCRdb lists one record per CDR3 protein. The sample lists around 19,000 distinct CDR3 sequences, about 40% occurring once. These receptors have no known antigen. Specimen: CD8+ T cells from cultured PBMCs, collected from culture after CMV antigen stimulation. Receptors were obtained from a human donor in good health (CMV status not recorded). Some clones in this sample may be carry-over from other donors' samples.

This clonotype was seen a few times. V gene TRBV11-2 combines with J gene TRBJ1-1, with TRBD1 matching 7 bases. The germline gives CDR1 SGHAT, CDR2 FQNNGV. J gave up 3 bases and V 1 base, and 8 bases lay outside the gene matches. The CDR3 totals 16 residues. The CDR3 here is CASSLVEGAGDTEAFF. The CDR3 DNA reads TGTGCCAGCAGCTTAGTGGAGGGGGCTGGTGACACTGAAGCTTTCTTT.

This chain uses TRBV24-1 with TRBJ2-5, with D uncertain. Per the germline V gene, CDR1 is KGHDR and CDR2 is SFDVKD. The CDR3 spans 13 residues. CDR3 sequence (DNA): TGTGCGACCTCACACTGGTCCCAAGAGACCCAGTACTTC. Encoded protein: CATSHWSQETQYF.

As DNA, the CDR3 is TGTGCACCGGAAGGAACGGACACTGAAGCTTTCTTT. Amino acids: CAPEGTDTEAFF. V and J are TRBV28 and TRBJ1-1; D remains ambiguous. The V gene's germline CDR1 is MDHEN and CDR2 SYDVKM. The CDR3 is made up of 12 amino acids.

This sequence joins TRBV28 and TRBJ1-2; 7 nucleotides line up with TRBD1. Germline V CDR1 and CDR2: MDHEN, SYDVKM. The CDR3 sequence is 13 residues long. The J segment lost 8 bases and the V segment lost 7 bases, leaving 10 bases of the junction unmatched. The CDR3 sequence is CASTPTGMDGYTF. CDR3 coding DNA: TGTGCCAGCACCCCGACAGGGATGGACGGCTACACCTTC.

The V call is TRBV4-3, the J call TRBJ2-1; 13 bases align to TRBD2. This CDR3 has 17 residues. CDR1 LGHNA and CDR2 YSLEER come from the germline V gene. Losses at the gene ends were 1 base for V and 9 bases for J; bases not matched to a gene: 9. The CDR3 nucleotides read TGCGCCAGCAGCCAAGTTCCCGGACTAGCGGGAGATGGTGAGCAGTTCTTC. It yields the protein CASSQVPGLAGDGEQFF.

The J gene is TRBJ2-7, the V gene TRBV4-3; D perhaps matches TRBD2 (6 bases). This CDR3 has 15 amino acids. Germline values: CDR1 LGHNA, CDR2 YSLEER. With 0 bases removed from V and 6 bases from J, the gap between germline ends came to 15 bases. CDR3 amino acids: CASSQDGAGSGEQYF. For the CDR3, the DNA is TGCGCCAGCAGCCAAGACGGGGCGGGATCTGGCGAGCAGTACTTC.

This clonotype was observed a few times. The chain couples TRBV9 to TRBJ2-2; D not resolved. Germline V lookup: CDR1 SGDLS, CDR2 YYNGEE. The CDR3 runs 15 residues. The V and J ends lost 4 bases and 7 bases respectively, with 17 bases between them. CDR3 in amino acids: CASSPPGRSNGELFF. CDR3 coding DNA: TGTGCCAGCAGCCCGCCCGGACGGAGTAACGGGGAGCTGTTTTTT.

The gene calls are TRBV6-5 and TRBJ2-1, with D perhaps TRBD2 (5 bases). Trimming left V 6 bases short and J 8 bases short, with 11 bases between. From germline, CDR1 is MNHEY and CDR2 SVGAGI. This CDR3 comprises 12 residues. CDR3 amino acids: CASRAGGDEQFF. The DNA for the CDR3 is TGTGCCAGCAGGGCCGGAGGAGATGAGCAGTTCTTC.

J is TRBJ1-4 and V is TRBV5-4, with a tentative D call TRBD1 (5 bases). The V and J ends lost 4 bases and 1 base respectively, with 17 bases between them. Germline values: CDR1 SGHNT, CDR2 YYREEE (reference sequence). The CDR3 has 17 residues. The CDR3 nucleotides are TGTGCCAGCAGCCTCGGGGGGACGGGGGGAACTAATGAAAAACTGTTTTTT. Amino acid sequence: CASSLGGTGGTNEKLFF.